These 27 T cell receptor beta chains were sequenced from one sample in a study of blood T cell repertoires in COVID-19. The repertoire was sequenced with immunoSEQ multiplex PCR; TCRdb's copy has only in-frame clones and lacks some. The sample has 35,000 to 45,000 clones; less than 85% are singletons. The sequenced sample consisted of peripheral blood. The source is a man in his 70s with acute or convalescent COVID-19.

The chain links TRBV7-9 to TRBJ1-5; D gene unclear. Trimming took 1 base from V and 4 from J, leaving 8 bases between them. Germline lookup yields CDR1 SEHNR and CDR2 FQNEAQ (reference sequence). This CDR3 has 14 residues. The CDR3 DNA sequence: TGTGCCAGCAGCTTAGACGGGGTGAATCAGCCCCAGCATTTT. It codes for CASSLDGVNQPQHF.

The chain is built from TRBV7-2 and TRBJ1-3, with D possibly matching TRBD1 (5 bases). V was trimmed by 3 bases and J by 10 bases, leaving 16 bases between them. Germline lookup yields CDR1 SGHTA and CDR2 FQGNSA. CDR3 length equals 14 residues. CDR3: CASSFGTGPTTIYF. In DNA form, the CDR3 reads TGTGCCAGCAGCTTTGGAACAGGCCCCACGACCATATATTTT.

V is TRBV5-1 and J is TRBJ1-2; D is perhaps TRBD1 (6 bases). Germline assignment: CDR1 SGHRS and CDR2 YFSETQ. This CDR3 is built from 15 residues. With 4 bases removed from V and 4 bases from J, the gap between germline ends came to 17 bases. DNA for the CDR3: TGCGCCAGCAGCATCACAGGGTCCCAGAGCTATGGCTACACCTTC. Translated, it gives CASSITGSQSYGYTF.

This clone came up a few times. The CDR3 DNA is TGCGCCAGCAGCCCGGATCCCGGGACAGGGGGTGGCTACACCTTC. Its translation is CASSPDPGTGGGYTF. The chain recombines TRBV5-1 with TRBJ1-2, with 11 nucleotides matching TRBD1. CDR1 and CDR2 from the germline V gene are SGHRS and YFSETQ. The CDR3 is 15 residues long. The V gene end was trimmed by 4 bases and the J gene end by 7 bases; junction bases not matched to a gene: 9.

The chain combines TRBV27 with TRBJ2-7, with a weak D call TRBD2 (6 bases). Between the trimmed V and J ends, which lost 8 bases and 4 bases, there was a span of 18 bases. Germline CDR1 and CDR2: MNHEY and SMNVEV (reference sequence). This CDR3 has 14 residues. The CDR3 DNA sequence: TGTGCCAGCGGCCTCCAGGGCGGGATATACGAGCAGTACTTC. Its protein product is CASGLQGGIYEQYF.

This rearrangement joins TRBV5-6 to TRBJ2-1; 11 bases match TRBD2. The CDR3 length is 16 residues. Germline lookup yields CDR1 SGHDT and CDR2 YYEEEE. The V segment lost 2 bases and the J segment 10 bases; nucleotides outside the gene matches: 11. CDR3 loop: CASSFPPGTSGNEQFF. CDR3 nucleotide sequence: TGTGCCAGCAGCTTTCCCCCCGGGACTAGCGGTAACGAGCAGTTCTTC.

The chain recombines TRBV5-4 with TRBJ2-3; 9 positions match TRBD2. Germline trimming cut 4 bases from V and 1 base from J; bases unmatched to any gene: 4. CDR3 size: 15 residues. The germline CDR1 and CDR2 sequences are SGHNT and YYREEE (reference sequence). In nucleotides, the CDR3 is TGTGCCAGCAGCCGTAGCGGGAGTGGCACAGATACGCAGTATTTT. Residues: CASSRSGSGTDTQYF. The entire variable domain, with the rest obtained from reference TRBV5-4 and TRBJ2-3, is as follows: ETGVTQSPTHLIKTRGQQVTLRCSSQSGHNTVSWYQQALGQGPQFIFQYYREEENGRGNFPPRFSGLQFPNYSSELNVNALELDDSALYLCASSRSGSGTDTQYFGPGTRLTVL.

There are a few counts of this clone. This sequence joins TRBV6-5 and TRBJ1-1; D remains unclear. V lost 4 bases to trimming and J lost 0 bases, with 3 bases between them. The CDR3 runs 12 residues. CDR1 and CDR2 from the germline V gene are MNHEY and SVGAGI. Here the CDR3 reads CASSSVNTEAFF. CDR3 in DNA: TGTGCCAGCAGTTCAGTGAACACTGAAGCTTTCTTT.

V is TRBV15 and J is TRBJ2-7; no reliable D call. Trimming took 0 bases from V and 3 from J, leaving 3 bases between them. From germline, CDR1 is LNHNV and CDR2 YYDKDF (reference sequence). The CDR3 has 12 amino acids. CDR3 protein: CATSRDLYEQYF. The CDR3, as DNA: TGTGCCACCAGCAGAGATCTCTACGAGCAGTACTTC.

CDR3 sequence (DNA): TGTGCCAGCAGCTCTAGCGGGGCAGGCTACAATGAGCAGTTCTTC. It encodes CASSSSGAGYNEQFF. The gene calls are TRBV6-4 and TRBJ2-1; 9 bases map to TRBD2. This CDR3 region has 15 residues. Germline assignment: CDR1 MRHNA and CDR2 SNTAGT. The J segment lost 3 bases and the V segment lost 6 bases, leaving 6 bases of the junction unmatched.

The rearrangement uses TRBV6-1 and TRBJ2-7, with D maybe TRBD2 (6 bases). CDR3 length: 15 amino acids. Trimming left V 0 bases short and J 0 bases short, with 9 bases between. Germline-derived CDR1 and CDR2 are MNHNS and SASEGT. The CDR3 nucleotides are TGTGCCAGCAGTGAAGCGGGGACTTACTCCTACGAGCAGTACTTC. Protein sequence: CASSEAGTYSYEQYF.

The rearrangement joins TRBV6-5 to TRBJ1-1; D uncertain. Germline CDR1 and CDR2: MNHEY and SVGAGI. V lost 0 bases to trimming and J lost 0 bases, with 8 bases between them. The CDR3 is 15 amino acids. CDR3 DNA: TGTGCCAGCAGTTACTCGAACGCGGTGAACACTGAAGCTTTCTTT. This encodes CASSYSNAVNTEAFF.

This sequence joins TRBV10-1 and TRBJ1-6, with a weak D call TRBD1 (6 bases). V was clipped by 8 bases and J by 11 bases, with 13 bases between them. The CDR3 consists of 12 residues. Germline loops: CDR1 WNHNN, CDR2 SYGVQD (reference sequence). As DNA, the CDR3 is TGCGCCAGCTCGGAGGGGGGGGCACCCCTCCACTTT. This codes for CASSEGGAPLHF.

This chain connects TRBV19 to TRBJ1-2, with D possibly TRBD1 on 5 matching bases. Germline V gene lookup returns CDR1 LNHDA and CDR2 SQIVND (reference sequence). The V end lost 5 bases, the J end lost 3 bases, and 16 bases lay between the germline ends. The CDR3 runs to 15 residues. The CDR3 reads CASSVAGTGDYGYTF. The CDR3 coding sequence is TGTGCCAGTAGTGTAGCCGGGACGGGAGACTATGGCTACACCTTC.

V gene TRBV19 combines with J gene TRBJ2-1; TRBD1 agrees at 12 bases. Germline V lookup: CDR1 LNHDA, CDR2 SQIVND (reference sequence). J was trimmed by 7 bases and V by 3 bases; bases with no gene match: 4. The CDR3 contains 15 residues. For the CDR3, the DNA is TGTGCCAGTAGTATCGGGACAGGGGGCGGGAATGAGCAGTTCTTC. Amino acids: CASSIGTGGGNEQFF.

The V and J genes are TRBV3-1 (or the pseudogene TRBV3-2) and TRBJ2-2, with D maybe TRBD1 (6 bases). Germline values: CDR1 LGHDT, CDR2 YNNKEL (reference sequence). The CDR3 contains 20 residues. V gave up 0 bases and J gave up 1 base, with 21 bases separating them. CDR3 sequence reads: CASSQDLGRGPGLNTGELFF. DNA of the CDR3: TGTGCCAGCAGCCAAGACCTTGGCAGGGGCCCCGGCCTGAACACCGGGGAGCTGTTTTTT.

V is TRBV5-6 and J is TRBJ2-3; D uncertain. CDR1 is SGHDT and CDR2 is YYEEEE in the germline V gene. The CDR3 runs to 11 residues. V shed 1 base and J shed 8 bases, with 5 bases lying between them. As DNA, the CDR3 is TGTGCCAGCAGCTTGTCTGTTACGCAGTATTTT. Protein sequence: CASSLSVTQYF.

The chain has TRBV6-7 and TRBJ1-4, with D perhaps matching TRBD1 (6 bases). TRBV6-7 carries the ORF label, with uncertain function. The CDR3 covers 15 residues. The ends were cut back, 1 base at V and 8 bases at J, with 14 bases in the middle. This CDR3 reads CASSYWGRGEEKLFF. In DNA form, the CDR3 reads TGTGCCAGCAGTTACTGGGGCAGGGGAGAGGAAAAACTGTTTTTT.

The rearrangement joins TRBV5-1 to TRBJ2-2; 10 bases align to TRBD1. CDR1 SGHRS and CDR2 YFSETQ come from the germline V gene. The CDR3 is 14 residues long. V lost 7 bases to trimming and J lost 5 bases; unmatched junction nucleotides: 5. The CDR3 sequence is CASFLGQGTGELFF. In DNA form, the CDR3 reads TGCGCCAGCTTCCTGGGACAGGGGACCGGGGAGCTGTTTTTT.

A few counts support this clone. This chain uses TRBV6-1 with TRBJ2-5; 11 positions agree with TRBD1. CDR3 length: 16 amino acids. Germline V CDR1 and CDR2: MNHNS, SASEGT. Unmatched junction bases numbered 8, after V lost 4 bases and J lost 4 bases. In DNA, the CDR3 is TGTGCCAGCAGTGTCGGGACAGGGGGATTGTTAGAGACCCAGTACTTC. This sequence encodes CASSVGTGGLLETQYF.

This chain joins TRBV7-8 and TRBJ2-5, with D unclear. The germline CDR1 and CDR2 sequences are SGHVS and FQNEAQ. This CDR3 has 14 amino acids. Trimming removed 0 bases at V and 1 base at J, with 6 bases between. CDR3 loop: CASSLAEFQETQYF. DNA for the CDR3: TGTGCCAGCAGCTTAGCCGAGTTCCAAGAGACCCAGTACTTC.

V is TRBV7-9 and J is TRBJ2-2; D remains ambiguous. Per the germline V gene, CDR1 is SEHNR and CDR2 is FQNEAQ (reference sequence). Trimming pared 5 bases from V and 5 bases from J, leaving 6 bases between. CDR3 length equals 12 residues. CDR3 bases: TGTGCCAGCAGCCCTCGGACCGGGGAGCTGTTTTTT. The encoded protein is CASSPRTGELFF.

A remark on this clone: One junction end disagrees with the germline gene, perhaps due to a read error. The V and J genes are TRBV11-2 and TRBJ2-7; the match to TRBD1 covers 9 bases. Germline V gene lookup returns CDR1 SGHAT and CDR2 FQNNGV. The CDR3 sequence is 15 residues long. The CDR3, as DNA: TGTGCCAGCAGCGGACTCCGGGACAGGGTAAATAGTATGGACTTC. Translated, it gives CASSGLRDRVNSMDF.

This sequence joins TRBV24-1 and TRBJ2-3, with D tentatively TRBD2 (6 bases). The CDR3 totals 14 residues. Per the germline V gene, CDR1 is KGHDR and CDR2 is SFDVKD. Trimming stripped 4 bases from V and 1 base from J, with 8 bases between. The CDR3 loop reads CATSEGTGTDTQYF. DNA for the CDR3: TGTGCCACCAGTGAGGGGACTGGCACAGATACGCAGTATTTT.

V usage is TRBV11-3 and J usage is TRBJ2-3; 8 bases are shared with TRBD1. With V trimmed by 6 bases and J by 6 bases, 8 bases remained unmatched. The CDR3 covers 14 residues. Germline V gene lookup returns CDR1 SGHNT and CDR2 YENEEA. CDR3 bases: TGTGCCAGCAGTTGGGGCAGGGGGCGGGATACGCAGTATTTT. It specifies CASSWGRGRDTQYF.

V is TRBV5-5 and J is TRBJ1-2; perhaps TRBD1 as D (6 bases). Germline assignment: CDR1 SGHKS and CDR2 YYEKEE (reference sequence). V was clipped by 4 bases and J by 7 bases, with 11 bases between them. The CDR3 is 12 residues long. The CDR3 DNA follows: TGTGCCAGCAGCCCGGACAGATCTGGCTACACCTTC. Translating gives CASSPDRSGYTF.

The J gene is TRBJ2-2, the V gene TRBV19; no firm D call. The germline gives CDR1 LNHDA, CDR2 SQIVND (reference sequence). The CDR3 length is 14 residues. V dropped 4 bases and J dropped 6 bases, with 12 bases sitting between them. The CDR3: CASSTSSVAGELFF. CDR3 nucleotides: TGTGCCAGTAGTACTTCTAGTGTGGCCGGGGAGCTGTTTTTT.